The 17 T cell receptor beta chains given below trace back to one sample, sequenced in a study of blood T cell repertoires in COVID-19. Sequencing was performed with immunoSEQ multiplex PCR; in TCRdb, only in-frame clones are kept and a portion is missing. In the table there are 310,000 or so clones, roughly 90% of which are singletons. Input material: PBMCs or T cells enriched from blood (not recorded which). These receptors all come from a woman aged 40 to 49 who had recovered from COVID-19.

This clone appeared a single time. V usage is TRBV24-1 and J usage is TRBJ1-4; D is perhaps TRBD1 (5 bases). CDR1 KGHDR and CDR2 SFDVKD come from the germline V gene. V was shortened by 10 bases and J by 5 bases, with 28 bases between the two germline ends. This CDR3 comprises 18 residues. In DNA form, the CDR3 reads TGTGCCACTTACATAGAGTGGGGGGATCTTAACGGGAATGAAAAACTGTTTTTT. It encodes CATYIEWGDLNGNEKLFF.

This rearrangement joins TRBV30 to TRBJ1-2; 9 nucleotides line up with TRBD1. CDR3 size: 12 residues. Germline loops: CDR1 GTSNPN, CDR2 SVGIG (reference sequence). With V trimmed by 5 bases and J by 8 bases, 6 bases remained unmatched. The CDR3: CAWGDRGVGYTF. The CDR3 nucleotides read TGTGCCTGGGGTGACAGGGGGGTCGGCTACACCTTC.

The chain carries TRBV3-1 (or the pseudogene TRBV3-2) and TRBJ2-2; possible D gene TRBD1, 6 bases. This CDR3 has 16 amino acids. Germline V gives CDR1 LGHDT, CDR2 YNNKEL (reference sequence). Trimming pared 1 base from V and 4 bases from J, leaving 13 bases between. DNA of the CDR3: TGTGCCAGCAGCCAAGGGTACAGGGTGGGCACCGGGGAGCTGTTTTTT. It translates to CASSQGYRVGTGELFF.

This sequence joins TRBV4-3 and TRBJ2-3; D remains unclear. The V and J ends lost 1 base and 2 bases respectively, with 10 bases between them. The CDR3 length is 15 residues. The germline V gene has CDR1 LGHNA and CDR2 YSLEER. CDR3 region: CASSQVARNTDTQYF. The CDR3 coding sequence is TGCGCCAGCAGCCAAGTGGCAAGAAACACAGATACGCAGTATTTT.

The chain combines TRBV3-1 (or the pseudogene TRBV3-2) with TRBJ2-2, with 16 bases aligning to TRBD2. This CDR3 is built from 18 residues. Trimming at V came to 4 bases and at J to 4 bases, leaving 6 bases not matched to a gene. Germline values: CDR1 LGHDT, CDR2 YNNKEL (reference sequence). The CDR3 nucleotides read TGTGCCAGCAGCCCGGGACTAGCGGGAGGGCCGGGCACCGGGGAGCTGTTTTTT. Translation: CASSPGLAGGPGTGELFF.

The chain couples TRBV28 to TRBJ2-5; 7 bases line up with TRBD2. The CDR3 contains 17 residues. CDR1 and CDR2 (germline): MDHEN, SYDVKM. The V gene end was trimmed by 5 bases and the J gene end by 3 bases; junction bases not matched to a gene: 15. The CDR3 here is CASSRTGLRSVKETQYF. For the CDR3, the DNA is TGTGCCAGCAGTCGAACGGGACTACGAAGCGTCAAAGAGACCCAGTACTTC.

The rearrangement uses TRBV19 and TRBJ2-7; the match to TRBD1 covers 8 bases. With 5 bases clipped from V and 4 bases from J, the junction kept 10 bases outside the gene matches. Germline V CDR1 and CDR2: LNHDA, SQIVND (reference sequence). The CDR3 runs to 15 residues. Here the CDR3 reads CASSSTGGDGYEQYF. For the CDR3, the DNA is TGTGCCAGTAGTTCTACAGGGGGAGACGGGTACGAGCAGTACTTC. Based on the CDR3 plus reference TRBV19 and TRBJ2-7, the full variable domain is DGGITQSPKYLFRKEGQNVTLSCEQNLNHDAMYWYRQDPGQGLRLIYYSQIVNDFQKGDIAEGYSVSREKKESFPLTVTSAQKNPTAFYLCASSSTGGDGYEQYFGPGTRLTVT.

The genes are TRBV4-3 and TRBJ2-1; 9 bases are shared with TRBD2. V lost 1 base to trimming and J lost 6 bases; unmatched junction nucleotides: 10. The CDR3 runs to 17 residues. Germline values: CDR1 LGHNA, CDR2 YSLEER. The CDR3 loop is CASSQAARGGTSNEQFF. The CDR3 DNA is TGCGCCAGCAGCCAAGCGGCGCGGGGGGGCACCTCCAATGAGCAGTTCTTC.

This rearrangement joins TRBV28 to TRBJ1-2; 9 nucleotides align to TRBD1. This CDR3 spans 13 amino acids. CDR1 and CDR2 from the germline V gene are MDHEN and SYDVKM. Germline trimming cut 7 bases from V and 7 bases from J; bases unmatched to any gene: 7. DNA for the CDR3: TGTGCCAGCAAAATACAGGGGGCGGCTGGCTACACCTTC. Protein product: CASKIQGAAGYTF.

This sequence joins TRBV29-1 and TRBJ2-7, with TRBD1 identical over 9 bases. Germline V gene lookup returns CDR1 SQVTM and CDR2 ANQGSEA. The CDR3 contains 14 residues. CDR3 nucleotides: TGCACCCTGGTCGGGACAGGGAGCTCCTACGAGCAGTACTTC. Protein product: CTLVGTGSSYEQYF.

The gene calls are TRBV5-6 and TRBJ2-3; D is perhaps TRBD2 (5 bases). Germline V gene lookup returns CDR1 SGHDT and CDR2 YYEEEE. V lost 3 bases and J 0 bases, leaving 14 bases between the germline ends. The CDR3 consists of 16 residues. CDR3 DNA: TGTGCCAGCAGCTCCCGAGGGCTAGCTAGCACAGATACGCAGTATTTT. It is translated as CASSSRGLASTDTQYF.

The chain joins TRBV2 to TRBJ1-5; D ambiguous. Germline V lookup: CDR1 SNHLY, CDR2 FYNNEI. Trimming stripped 5 bases from V and 10 bases from J, with 12 bases between. The CDR3 length is 12 residues. The CDR3 nucleotides read TGTGCCAGCAGTTTGTCCAGGTTCCCCCAGCATTTT. As protein: CASSLSRFPQHF.

V is TRBV4-1 and J is TRBJ2-7, with D perhaps TRBD1 (7 bases). Trimming left V 4 bases short and J 1 base short, with 14 bases between. Germline CDR1 and CDR2: MGHRA and YSYEKL. There are 15 residues in the CDR3. CDR3 bases: TGCGCCAGCAGCCGCGGGGCAGGGGGGTCCTACGAGCAGTACTTC. This codes for CASSRGAGGSYEQYF.

A single count supports this clone. V is TRBV10-3 and J is TRBJ2-7; 11 bases are shared with TRBD1. The CDR3 extends over 15 amino acids. With V trimmed by 3 bases and J by 4 bases, 5 bases remained unmatched. Germline CDR1 is ENHRY and CDR2 is SYGVKD. The CDR3 loop is CAISESGQGVYEQYF. The CDR3 DNA reads TGTGCCATCAGTGAATCGGGACAGGGGGTTTACGAGCAGTACTTC.

The chain couples TRBV19 to TRBJ2-3; 9 bases map to TRBD2. CDR3 size: 16 residues. Germline V lookup: CDR1 LNHDA, CDR2 SQIVND (reference sequence). V lost 4 bases and J lost 7; bases outside the gene matches: 12. The CDR3 loop is CASSTLAGEGVNTQYF. The CDR3 region has the DNA TGTGCCAGTAGTACTTTAGCGGGAGAGGGTGTGAATACGCAGTATTTT.

This chain connects TRBV4-2 to TRBJ1-2; possible D gene TRBD1, 5 bases. V shed 2 bases and J shed 6 bases, with 19 bases lying between them. Germline assignment: CDR1 LGHNA and CDR2 YNFKEQ. CDR3 size: 16 residues. This CDR3 is CASSQPYRTPGHGYTF. The DNA of the CDR3 is TGTGCCAGCAGCCAACCCTACAGGACACCTGGCCATGGCTACACCTTC.

The chain is built from TRBV28 and TRBJ1-5; TRBD1 might be the D (6 bases). Germline assignment: CDR1 MDHEN and CDR2 SYDVKM. This CDR3 is 14 amino acids long. V was clipped by 7 bases and J by 2 bases, with 12 bases between them. CDR3: CASTPRTGNQPQHF. CDR3 nucleotides: TGTGCCAGCACCCCCAGGACAGGCAATCAGCCCCAGCATTTT.